This TCR beta chain comes out of a study of beta chain features in type 1 diabetes. Findings and limits, study-wide: Relative to healthy donors, patients appeared to have naive, central memory and Treg TCRB repertoires that were more similar. Type 1 diabetes patients had fewer VDJ junction insertions and more deletions. Cells carrying high TCR expression could end up over-represented when cDNA is sequenced.

From germline, CDR1 is MDHEN and CDR2 SYDVKM. The CDR3 sequence is 17 residues long. V trimming: 3 bases; J trimming: 3 bases; junction bases outside the gene matches: 9. The authors reverse transcribed all of the isolated RNA, so sequencing captured expressed TCRB transcripts. Reads from naive, central memory and regulatory T cell samples averaged roughly 3.6 million. The table came from immunoSEQ multiplex PCR; TCRdb's copy has only in-frame clones and leaves some out. The data contain about 900,000 clones, roughly a sixth of them seen just once; the ten biggest clones take up around 0.02%. Comments on this clone: The antigen is undetermined.

Sequenced: naive CD4+ T cells from blood. This clonotype was sampled from a woman aged 18-29 years in good health. The chain combines TRBV28 with TRBJ2-1; 9 nucleotides match TRBD2. CDR3 nucleotides: TGTGCCAGCAGTTTCCTGACCCTAGCGGGAATCTACAATGAGCAGTTCTTC. Translating gives CASSFLTLAGIYNEQFF.